Sequencing of this T cell receptor (beta chain) was carried out in a study of cytomegalovirus exposure and HLA in healthy donors. Study-level points and caveats: Investigators reported 150 to 200 TCR beta chains as tied to cytomegalovirus. Across all donors, roughly uniform sequencing depth was an assumption of the presence/absence analyses. There were reportedly fewer N-insertions in an Asian-associated ancestry cluster than the roughly 670-donor mean, in a later analysis.

Comments on this clone: Its antigen remains unknown.

PCR employed 60 Vbeta and 13 Jbeta primers. The assay was immunoSEQ multiplex PCR, and TCRdb's table has in-frame clones only and misses some. The data hold 85,000 to 120,000 clones, with around 85% observed a single time. This CDR3 contains 12 residues. The V gene's germline CDR1 is SGHTA and CDR2 FQGNSA. Trimming took off 5 bases at V and 3 bases at J, with 6 bases between the two ends. The V and J genes are TRBV7-2 and TRBJ2-3; D unclear. Sample: PBMCs. The sequence was obtained from a man aged 55 to 70 in good health and CMV-seronegative. CDR3 DNA: TGTGCCAGCAGCCCCTCTACAGATACGCAGTATTTT. It translates to CASSPSTDTQYF. The full variable domain, in which reference TRBV7-2 and TRBJ2-3 provide the parts outside the CDR3, is GAGVSQSPSNKVTEKGKDVELRCDPISGHTALYWYRQSLGQGLEFLIYFQGNSAPDKSGLPSDRFSAERTGGSVSTLTIQRTQQEDSAVYLCASSPSTDTQYFGPGTRLTVL.